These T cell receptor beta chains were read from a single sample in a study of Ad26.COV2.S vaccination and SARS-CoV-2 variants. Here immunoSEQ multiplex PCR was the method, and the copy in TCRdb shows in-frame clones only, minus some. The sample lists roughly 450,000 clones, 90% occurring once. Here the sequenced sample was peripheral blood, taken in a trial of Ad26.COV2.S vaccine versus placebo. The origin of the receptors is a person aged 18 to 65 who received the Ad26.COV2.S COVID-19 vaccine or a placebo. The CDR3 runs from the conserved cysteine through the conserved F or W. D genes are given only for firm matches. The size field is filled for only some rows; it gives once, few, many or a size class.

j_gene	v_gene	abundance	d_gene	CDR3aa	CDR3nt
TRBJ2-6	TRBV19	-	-	CASSAEGAGANVLTF	TGTGCCAGTAGTGCCGAGGGAGCTGGGGCCAACGTCCTGACTTTC
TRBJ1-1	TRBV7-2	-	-	CASSPGGVQGTEAFF	TGTGCCAGCAGCCCCGGGGGGGTCCAGGGCACTGAAGCTTTCTTT
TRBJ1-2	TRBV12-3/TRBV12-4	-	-	CASSPSQTYGYTF	TGTGCCAGCAGCCCGAGTCAAACCTATGGCTACACCTTC
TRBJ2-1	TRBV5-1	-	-	CASSLAAGIYNEQFF	TGCGCCAGCAGCTTGGCGGCTGGAATATACAATGAGCAGTTCTTC
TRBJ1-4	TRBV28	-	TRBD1	CASSSQTGLAEKLFF	TGTGCCAGCAGCTCCCAGACAGGGCTGGCGGAAAAACTGTTTTTT
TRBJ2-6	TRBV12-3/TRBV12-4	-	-	CAVSNSGANVLTF	TGTGCCGTCTCCAACTCTGGGGCCAACGTCCTGACTTTC
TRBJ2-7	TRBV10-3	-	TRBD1	CAISRTGPTYEQYF	TGTGCCATCAGTCGGACAGGGCCAACCTACGAGCAGTACTTC
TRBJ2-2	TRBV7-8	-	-	CASSFWGSNTGELFF	TGTGCCAGCAGCTTTTGGGGATCGAACACCGGGGAGCTGTTTTTT
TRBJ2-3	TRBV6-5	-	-	CASSYSGGSTDTQYF	TGTGCCAGCAGTTACTCGGGGGGTAGCACAGATACGCAGTATTTT
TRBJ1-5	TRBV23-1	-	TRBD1	CASSQLQGNNQPQHF	TGCGCCAGCAGTCAATTACAGGGGAACAATCAGCCCCAGCATTTT
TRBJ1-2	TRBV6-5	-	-	CASSYSGGTYGYTF	TGTGCCAGCAGTTACTCGGGGGGTACCTATGGCTACACCTTC
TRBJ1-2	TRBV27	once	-	CASSLSSDTGYGYTF	TGTGCCAGCAGTTTATCCTCGGATACAGGGTATGGCTACACCTTC
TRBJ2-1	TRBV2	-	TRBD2	CASTALGTSGKNEQFF	TGTGCCAGCACTGCCCTAGGGACTAGCGGAAAGAATGAGCAGTTCTTC
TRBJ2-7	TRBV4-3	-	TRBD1	CASSQDLGQGYEQYF	TGCGCCAGCAGCCAAGACCTGGGACAGGGCTACGAGCAGTACTTC
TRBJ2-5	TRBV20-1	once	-	CSASGLDQETQYF	TGCAGTGCTAGTGGGCTCGACCAAGAGACCCAGTACTTC
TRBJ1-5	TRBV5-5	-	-	CASSLQGWNQPQHF	TGTGCCAGCAGCTTACAGGGTTGGAATCAGCCCCAGCATTTT
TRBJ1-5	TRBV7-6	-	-	CASSPGVGQENQPQHF	TGTGCCAGCAGCCCCGGTGTAGGCCAGGAAAATCAGCCCCAGCATTTT
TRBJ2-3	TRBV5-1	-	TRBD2	CASSLVAGADTQYF	TGCGCCAGCAGCTTGGTTGCGGGAGCAGATACGCAGTATTTT
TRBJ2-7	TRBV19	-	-	CACSVGNEQYF	TGTGCCTGCTCCGTGGGGAACGAGCAGTACTTC
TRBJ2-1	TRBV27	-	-	CASSFLGVPKDEQFF	TGTGCCAGCAGTTTCCTCGGGGTCCCCAAGGATGAGCAGTTCTTC
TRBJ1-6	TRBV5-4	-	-	CASSLGSPGLNSPLHF	TGTGCCAGCAGCTTGGGTTCGCCAGGACTTAATTCACCCCTCCACTTT
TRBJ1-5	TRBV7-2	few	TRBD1	CASSALQGRQPQHF	TGTGCCAGCAGCGCGTTACAGGGGAGGCAGCCCCAGCATTTT
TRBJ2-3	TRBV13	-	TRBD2	CASSLGRGSLSTDTQYF	TGTGCCAGCAGCTTAGGCCGCGGGAGCCTAAGCACAGATACGCAGTATTTT
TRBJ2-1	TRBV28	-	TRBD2	CARGAGVGEQFF	TGTGCCAGGGGCGCGGGAGTAGGTGAGCAGTTCTTC
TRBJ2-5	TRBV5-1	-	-	CASSLDRPETQYF	TGCGCCAGCAGCTTGGATAGACCGGAGACCCAGTACTTC
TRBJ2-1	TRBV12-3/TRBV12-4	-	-	CASSLGRDQQFF	TGTGCCAGCAGTTTAGGTAGGGACCAGCAGTTCTTC
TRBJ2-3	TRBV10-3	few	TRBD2	CAISDWASGRTPDTQYF	TGTGCCATCAGTGATTGGGCTAGCGGGAGGACCCCAGATACGCAGTATTTT
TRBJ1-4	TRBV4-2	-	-	CASSQGVGTTNEKLFF	TGTGCCAGCAGCCAAGGCGTCGGCACAACTAATGAAAAACTGTTTTTT
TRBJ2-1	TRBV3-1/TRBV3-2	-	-	CASSQVMGMVYNEQFF	TGTGCCAGCAGCCAAGTTATGGGTATGGTCTACAATGAGCAGTTCTTC
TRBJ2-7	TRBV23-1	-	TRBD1	CASRGQFSYEQYF	TGCGCCAGCAGGGGACAGTTCTCCTACGAGCAGTACTTC
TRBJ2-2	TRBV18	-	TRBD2	CASSPALAGVSTGELFF	TGTGCCAGCTCACCGGCGCTAGCGGGAGTGAGCACCGGGGAGCTGTTTTTT
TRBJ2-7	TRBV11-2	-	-	CASSLKVLYEQYF	TGTGCCAGCAGTCTTAAGGTCCTCTACGAGCAGTACTTC
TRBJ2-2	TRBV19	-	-	CAIQEDANTGELFF	TGTGCCATTCAGGAGGACGCGAACACCGGGGAGCTGTTTTTT
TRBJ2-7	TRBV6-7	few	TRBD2	CASSYPITPGLAKLSLSYEQYF	TGTGCCAGCAGTTACCCAATCACGCCGGGACTAGCAAAACTTTCCCTCTCCTACGAGCAGTACTTC
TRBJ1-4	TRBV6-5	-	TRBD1	CASSRGGTGEEKLFF	TGTGCCAGCAGTCGCGGGGGGACAGGGGAAGAAAAACTGTTTTTT
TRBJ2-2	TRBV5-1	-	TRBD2	CASSLVLAATGELFF	TGCGCCAGCAGCTTGGTACTAGCGGCTACCGGGGAGCTGTTTTTT
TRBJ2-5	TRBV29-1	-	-	CSAAQETQYF	TGCAGCGCAGCCCAAGAGACCCAGTACTTC
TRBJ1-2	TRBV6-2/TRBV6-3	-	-	CASSPPRGTHGYTF	TGTGCCAGCAGCCCACCCCGGGGAACCCATGGCTACACCTTC
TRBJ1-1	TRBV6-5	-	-	CASSYSWEGGTEAFF	TGTGCCAGCAGTTACTCTTGGGAAGGAGGGACTGAAGCTTTCTTT
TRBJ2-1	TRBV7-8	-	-	CASSEQGSSYNEQFF	TGTGCCAGCAGTGAACAGGGTAGCTCCTACAATGAGCAGTTCTTC
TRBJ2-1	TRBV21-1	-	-	CASSKVLTFSNEQFF	TGTGCCAGCAGCAAAGTTTTAACCTTTTCCAATGAGCAGTTCTTC
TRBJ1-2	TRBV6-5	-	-	CASSYSWGSYGYTF	TGTGCCAGCAGTTATTCTTGGGGTAGCTATGGCTACACCTTC
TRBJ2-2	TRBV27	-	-	CASSSLGLEELFF	TGTGCCAGCAGTTCTCTAGGGTTAGAGGAGCTGTTTTTT
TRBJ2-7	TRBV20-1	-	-	CSARVSGYTYF	TGCAGTGCTAGAGTGTCAGGGTATACGTACTTC
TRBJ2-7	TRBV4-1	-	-	CASSQVPQGEQYF	TGCGCCAGCAGCCAAGTCCCCCAGGGGGAGCAGTACTTC
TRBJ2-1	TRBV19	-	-	CASSPGTAGDFDEQFF	TGTGCCAGTAGTCCCGGCACAGCCGGGGATTTCGATGAGCAGTTCTTC
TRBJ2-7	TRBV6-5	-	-	CASSYGSLRPHEQYF	TGTGCCAGCAGTTACGGATCCCTCCGGCCCCACGAGCAGTACTTC
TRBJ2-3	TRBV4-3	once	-	CASSQDGRRGTDTQYF	TGCGCCAGCAGCCAAGACGGGAGAAGGGGAACAGATACGCAGTATTTT
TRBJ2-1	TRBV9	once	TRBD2	CASSVGGGLAGYNEQFF	TGTGCCAGCAGCGTAGGCGGGGGACTAGCGGGATACAATGAGCAGTTCTTC